Below are 5 T cell receptor beta chains sequenced from a single sample in a study of early T cells in non-severe SARS-CoV-2 infection (dated by TCRdb to 2020 to 2022). Library creation used 5' RACE. Sequenced on a NextSeq 500. Using fastp at Q25 and MiXCR, TCRdb reprocessed the public reads and kept productive beta chains. Each entry merges the rows of one CDR3 protein and shows their most common DNA and genes. This sample comprises some 73,000 distinct CDR3 sequences, roughly 12% of them detected only once. Clones ranked in the top ten supply roughly 3.1% of the sample. The material sequenced was whole blood. These receptors were collected from an adult who was a healthcare worker with PCR-confirmed SARS-CoV-2 infection or an uninfected control (not recorded which).

This clonotype was seen a few times. The V call is TRBV20-1, the J call TRBJ2-3, with a tentative D call TRBD2 (5 bases). The CDR3 totals 15 residues. CDR1 and CDR2 (germline): DFQATT, SNEGSKA (reference sequence). Trimming cost V 3 bases and J 2 bases, with 15 bases left between them. The CDR3 is CSASYTPEVTDTQYF. The CDR3, as DNA: TGCAGTGCTAGCTACACCCCGGAGGTCACAGATACGCAGTATTTT.

The rearrangement links TRBV29-1 to TRBJ2-1; D might be TRBD2 (6 bases). The germline gives CDR1 SQVTM, CDR2 ANQGSEA. Trimming cost V 0 bases and J 2 bases, with 11 bases left between them. This CDR3 contains 15 residues. Written as DNA, the CDR3 is TGCAGCGTTGAAGATCTTACGGGGGCCTACAATGAGCAGTTCTTC. This translates into CSVEDLTGAYNEQFF.

This clonotype has ten or more counts. V usage is TRBV6-1 and J usage is TRBJ1-1; D possibly corresponds to TRBD1 (5 bases). Germline V gives CDR1 MNHNS, CDR2 SASEGT. Trimming removed 4 bases from V and 5 bases from J, with 14 bases in between. CDR3 size: 14 residues. The CDR3 bases are TGTGCCAGCAGTGGCCTGGGGGGAGTAACTGAAGCTTTCTTT. It translates to CASSGLGGVTEAFF.

This clonotype has at least ten counts. This sequence joins TRBV29-1 and TRBJ2-3; no reliable D call. Germline assignment: CDR1 SQVTM and CDR2 ANQGSEA. The V end was cut by 0 bases, the J end by 1 base, with 5 bases between. The CDR3 is 13 residues long. Here the CDR3 reads CSVEDRRTDTQYF. The CDR3 bases are TGCAGCGTTGAAGATCGGCGCACAGATACGCAGTATTTT.

The chain is built from TRBV3-1 and TRBJ2-1; 7 nucleotides agree with TRBD2. The junction had 6 bases not matched to a gene; V was cut back by 1 base and J by 6 bases. The germline V gene encodes CDR1 LGHDT and CDR2 YNNKEL (reference sequence). The CDR3 contains 15 residues. The CDR3 nucleotides are TGTGCCAGCAGCCAAGGTACTAGCGATCTCAATGAGCAGTTCTTC. This translates into CASSQGTSDLNEQFF.